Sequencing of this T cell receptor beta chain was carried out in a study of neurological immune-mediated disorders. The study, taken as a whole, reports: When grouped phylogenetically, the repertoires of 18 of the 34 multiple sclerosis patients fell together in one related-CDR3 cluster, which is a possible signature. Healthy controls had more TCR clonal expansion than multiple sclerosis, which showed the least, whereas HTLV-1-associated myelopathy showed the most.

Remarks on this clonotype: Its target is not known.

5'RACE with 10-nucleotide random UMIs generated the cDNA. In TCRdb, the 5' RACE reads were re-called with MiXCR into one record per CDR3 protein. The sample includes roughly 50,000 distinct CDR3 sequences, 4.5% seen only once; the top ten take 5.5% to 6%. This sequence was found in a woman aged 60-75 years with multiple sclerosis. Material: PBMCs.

CDR3 amino acids: CASRRGPNTEAFF. As DNA, the CDR3 is TGCGCCAGCCGGAGGGGCCCGAACACTGAAGCTTTCTTT. V usage is TRBV5-1 and J usage is TRBJ1-1; D possibly corresponds to TRBD1 (5 bases). V was clipped by 7 bases and J by 1 base, with 11 bases between them. The CDR3 has 13 residues. Germline V gene sequence: CDR1 SGHRS, CDR2 YFSETQ.